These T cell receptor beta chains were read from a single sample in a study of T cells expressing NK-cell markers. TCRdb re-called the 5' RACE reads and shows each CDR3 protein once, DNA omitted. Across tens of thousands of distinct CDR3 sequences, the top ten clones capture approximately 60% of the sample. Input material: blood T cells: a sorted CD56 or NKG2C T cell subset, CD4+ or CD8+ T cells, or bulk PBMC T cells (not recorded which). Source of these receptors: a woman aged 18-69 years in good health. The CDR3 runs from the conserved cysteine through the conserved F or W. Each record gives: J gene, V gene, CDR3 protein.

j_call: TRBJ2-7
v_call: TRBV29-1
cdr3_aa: CSAVQGIREQYF

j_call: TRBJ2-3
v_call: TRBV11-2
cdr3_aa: CASLTSGAQYF

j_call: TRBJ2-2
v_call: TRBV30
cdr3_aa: CAWSLAYTGELFF

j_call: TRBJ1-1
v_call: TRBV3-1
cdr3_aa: CASSQDIRNTEAFF

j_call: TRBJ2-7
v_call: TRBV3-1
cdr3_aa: CASSDWGENEQYF

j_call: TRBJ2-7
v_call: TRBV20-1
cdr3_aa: CSATPTSGKLGSYEQYF

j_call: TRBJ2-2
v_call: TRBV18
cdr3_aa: CASSPSTMNTGELFF

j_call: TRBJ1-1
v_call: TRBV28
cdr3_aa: CASSLRTGIEAFF

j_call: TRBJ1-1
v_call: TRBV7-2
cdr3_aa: CASSIQGANTEAFF

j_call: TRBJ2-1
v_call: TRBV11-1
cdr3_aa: CASRQGSSYNEQFF

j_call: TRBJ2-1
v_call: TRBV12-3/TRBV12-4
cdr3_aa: CASTTAGNEQFF

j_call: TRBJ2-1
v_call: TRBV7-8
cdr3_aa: CASSLAAGVREQFF

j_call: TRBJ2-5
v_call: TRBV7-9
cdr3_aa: CASSLADRIQETQYF

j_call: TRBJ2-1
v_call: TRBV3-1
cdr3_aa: CASSRPLGSSYNEQFF